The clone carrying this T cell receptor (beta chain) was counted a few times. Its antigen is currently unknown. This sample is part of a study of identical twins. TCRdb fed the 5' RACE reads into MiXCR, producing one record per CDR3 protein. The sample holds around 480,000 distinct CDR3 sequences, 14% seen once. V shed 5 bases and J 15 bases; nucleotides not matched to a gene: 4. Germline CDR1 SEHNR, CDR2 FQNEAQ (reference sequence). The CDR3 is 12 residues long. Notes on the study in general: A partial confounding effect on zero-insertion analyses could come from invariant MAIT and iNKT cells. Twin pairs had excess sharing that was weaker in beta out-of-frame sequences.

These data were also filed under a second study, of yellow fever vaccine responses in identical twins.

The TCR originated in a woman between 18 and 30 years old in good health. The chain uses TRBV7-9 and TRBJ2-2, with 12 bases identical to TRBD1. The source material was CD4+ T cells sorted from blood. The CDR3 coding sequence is TGTGCCAGCAGCCAGGGACAGGGGGCGATGTTTTTT. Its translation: CASSQGQGAMFF.